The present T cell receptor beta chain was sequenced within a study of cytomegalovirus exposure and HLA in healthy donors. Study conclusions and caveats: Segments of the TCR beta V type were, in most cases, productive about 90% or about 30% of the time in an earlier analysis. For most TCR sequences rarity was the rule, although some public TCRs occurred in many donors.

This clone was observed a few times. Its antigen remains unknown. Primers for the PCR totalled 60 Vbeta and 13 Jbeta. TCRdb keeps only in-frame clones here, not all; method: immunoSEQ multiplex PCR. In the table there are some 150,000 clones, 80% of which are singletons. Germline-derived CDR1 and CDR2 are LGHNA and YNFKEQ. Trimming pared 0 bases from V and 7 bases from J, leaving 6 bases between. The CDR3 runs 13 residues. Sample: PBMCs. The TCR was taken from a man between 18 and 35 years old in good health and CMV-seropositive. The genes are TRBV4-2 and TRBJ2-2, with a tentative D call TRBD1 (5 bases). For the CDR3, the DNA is TGTGCCAGCAGCCAAGACAGGGTCGGGGAGCTGTTTTTT. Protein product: CASSQDRVGELFF.